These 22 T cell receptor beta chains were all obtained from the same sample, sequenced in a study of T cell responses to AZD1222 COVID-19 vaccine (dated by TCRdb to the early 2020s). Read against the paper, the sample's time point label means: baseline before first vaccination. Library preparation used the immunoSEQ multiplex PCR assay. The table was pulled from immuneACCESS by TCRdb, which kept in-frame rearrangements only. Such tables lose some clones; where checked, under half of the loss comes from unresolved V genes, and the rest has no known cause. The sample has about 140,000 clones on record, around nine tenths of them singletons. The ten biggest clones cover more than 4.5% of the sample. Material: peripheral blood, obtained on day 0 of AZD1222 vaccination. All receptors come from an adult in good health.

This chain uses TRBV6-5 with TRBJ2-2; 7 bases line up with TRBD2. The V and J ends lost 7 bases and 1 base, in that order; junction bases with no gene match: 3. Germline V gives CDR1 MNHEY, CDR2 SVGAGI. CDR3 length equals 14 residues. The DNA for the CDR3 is TGTGCCAGCACTAAGCGGGAGAACACCGGGGAGCTGTTTTTT. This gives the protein CASTKRENTGELFF.

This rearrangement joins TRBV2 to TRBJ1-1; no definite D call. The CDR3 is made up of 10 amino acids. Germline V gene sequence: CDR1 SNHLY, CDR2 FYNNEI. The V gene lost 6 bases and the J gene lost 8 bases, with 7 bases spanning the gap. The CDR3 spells CASRGEEAFF. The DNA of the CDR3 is TGTGCCAGCAGGGGTGAGGAAGCTTTCTTT.

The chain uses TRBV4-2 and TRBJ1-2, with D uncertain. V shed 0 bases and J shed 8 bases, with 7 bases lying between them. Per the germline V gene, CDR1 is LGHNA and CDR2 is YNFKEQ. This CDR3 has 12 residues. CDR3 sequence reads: CASSQDLRGYTF. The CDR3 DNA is TGTGCCAGCAGCCAAGATTTAAGGGGCTACACCTTC.

The chain's CDR3 is CASSYKTGRSTYGYTF. The CDR3 region has the DNA TGTGCCAGCAGTTACAAAACGGGACGTTCTACCTATGGCTACACCTTC. V is TRBV28 and J is TRBJ1-2; D might be TRBD1 (5 bases). V was clipped by 4 bases and J by 4 bases, with 19 bases between them. CDR1 and CDR2 (germline): MDHEN, SYDVKM. The CDR3 length is 16 residues.

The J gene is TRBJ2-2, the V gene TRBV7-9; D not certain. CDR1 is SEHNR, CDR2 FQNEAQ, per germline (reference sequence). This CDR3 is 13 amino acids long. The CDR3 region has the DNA TGTGAAGTATTGGCACTAAACACCGGGGAGCTGTTTTTT. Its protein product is CEVLALNTGELFF. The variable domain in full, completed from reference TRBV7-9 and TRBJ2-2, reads DTGVSQNPRHKITKRGQNVTFRCDPISEHNRLYWYRQTLGQGPEFLTYFQNEAQLEKSRLLSDRFSAERPKGSFSTLEIQRTEQGDSAMYLCEVLALNTGELFFGEGSRLTVL.

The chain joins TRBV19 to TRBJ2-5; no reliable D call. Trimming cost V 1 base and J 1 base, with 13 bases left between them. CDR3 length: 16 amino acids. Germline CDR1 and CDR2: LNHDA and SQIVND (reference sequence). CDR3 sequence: CASSIADISLQETQYF. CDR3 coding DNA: TGTGCCAGTAGTATAGCCGACATCTCCCTCCAAGAGACCCAGTACTTC.

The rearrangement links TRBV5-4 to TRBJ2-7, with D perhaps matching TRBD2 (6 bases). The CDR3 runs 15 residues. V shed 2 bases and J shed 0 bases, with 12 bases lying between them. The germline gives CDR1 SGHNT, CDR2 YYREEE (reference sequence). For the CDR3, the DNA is TGTGCCAGCAGCTTCCGGGGAGGTATCTCCTACGAGCAGTACTTC. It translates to CASSFRGGISYEQYF.

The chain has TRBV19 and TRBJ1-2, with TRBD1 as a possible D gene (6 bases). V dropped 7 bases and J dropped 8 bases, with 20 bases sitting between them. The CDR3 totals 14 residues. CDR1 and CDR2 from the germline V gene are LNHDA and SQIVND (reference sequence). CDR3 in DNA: TGTGCCAGTAATGGACAGACCTGGGGCGAAGGCTACACCTTC. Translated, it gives CASNGQTWGEGYTF.

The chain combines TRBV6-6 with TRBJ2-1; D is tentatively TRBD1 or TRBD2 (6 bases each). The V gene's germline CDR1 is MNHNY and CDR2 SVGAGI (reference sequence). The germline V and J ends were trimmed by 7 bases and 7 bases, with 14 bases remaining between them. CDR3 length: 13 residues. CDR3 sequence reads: CASNGGLGNEQFF. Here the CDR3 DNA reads TGTGCCAGCAACGGGGGCCTGGGTAATGAGCAGTTCTTC.

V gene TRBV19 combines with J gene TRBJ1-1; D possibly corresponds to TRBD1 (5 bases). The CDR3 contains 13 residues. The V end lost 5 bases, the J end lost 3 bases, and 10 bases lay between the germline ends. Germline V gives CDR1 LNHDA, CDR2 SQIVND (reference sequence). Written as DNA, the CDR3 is TGTGCCAGTAGTCCTCAGGGAGACACTGAAGCTTTCTTT. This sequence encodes CASSPQGDTEAFF.

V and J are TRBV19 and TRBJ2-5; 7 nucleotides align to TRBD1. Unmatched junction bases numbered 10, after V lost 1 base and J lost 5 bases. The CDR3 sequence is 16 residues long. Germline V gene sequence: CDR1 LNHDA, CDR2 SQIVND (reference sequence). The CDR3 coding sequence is TGTGCCAGTAGTATAGGTTTTGCAGGGGGTAGGGAGACCCAGTACTTC. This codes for CASSIGFAGGRETQYF.

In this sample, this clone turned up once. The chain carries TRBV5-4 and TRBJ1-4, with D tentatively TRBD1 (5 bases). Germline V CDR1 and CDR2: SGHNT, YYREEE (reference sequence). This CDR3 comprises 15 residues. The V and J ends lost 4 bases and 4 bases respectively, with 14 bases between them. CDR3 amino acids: CASSPTGPGNEKLFF. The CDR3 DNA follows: TGTGCCAGCAGCCCTACGGGACCCGGTAATGAAAAACTGTTTTTT.

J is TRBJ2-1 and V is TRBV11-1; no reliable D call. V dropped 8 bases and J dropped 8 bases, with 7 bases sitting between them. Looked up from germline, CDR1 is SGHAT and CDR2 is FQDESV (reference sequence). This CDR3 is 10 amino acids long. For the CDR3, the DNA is TGTGCCAGCCGTTACTATGAGCAGTTCTTC. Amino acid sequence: CASRYYEQFF.

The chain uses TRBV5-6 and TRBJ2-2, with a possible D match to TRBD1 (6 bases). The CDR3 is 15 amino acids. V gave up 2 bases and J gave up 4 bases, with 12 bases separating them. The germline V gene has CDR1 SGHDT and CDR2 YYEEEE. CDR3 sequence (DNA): TGTGCCAGCAGCTTCAGGGACACCTTCACCGGGGAGCTGTTTTTT. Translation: CASSFRDTFTGELFF. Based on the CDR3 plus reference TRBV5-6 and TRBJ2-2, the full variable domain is DAGVTQSPTHLIKTRGQQVTLRCSPKSGHDTVSWYQQALGQGPQFIFQYYEEEERQRGNFPDRFSGHQFPNYSSELNVNALLLGDSALYLCASSFRDTFTGELFFGEGSRLTVL.

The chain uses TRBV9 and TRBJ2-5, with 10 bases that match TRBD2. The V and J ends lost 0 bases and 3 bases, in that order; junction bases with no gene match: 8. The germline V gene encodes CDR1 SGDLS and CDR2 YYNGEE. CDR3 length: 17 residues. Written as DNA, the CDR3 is TGTGCCAGCAGCGTAGTGGGGCTAGCGGGAGAGAAAGAGACCCAGTACTTC. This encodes CASSVVGLAGEKETQYF.

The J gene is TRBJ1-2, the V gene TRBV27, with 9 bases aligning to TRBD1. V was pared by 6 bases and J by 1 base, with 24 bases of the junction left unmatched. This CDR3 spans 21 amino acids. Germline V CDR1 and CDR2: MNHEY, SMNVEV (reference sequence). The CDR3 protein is CASSRLSVVAAPGQGNYGYTF. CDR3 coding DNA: TGTGCCAGCAGCCGCCTATCGGTTGTAGCCGCCCCGGGACAGGGTAACTATGGCTACACCTTC.

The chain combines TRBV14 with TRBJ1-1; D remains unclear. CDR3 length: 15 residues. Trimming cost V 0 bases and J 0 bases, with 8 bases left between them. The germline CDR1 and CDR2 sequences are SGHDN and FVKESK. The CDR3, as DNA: TGTGCCAGCAGCCAAGAGTTCGGGGTGAACACTGAAGCTTTCTTT. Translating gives CASSQEFGVNTEAFF.

The CDR3 nucleotides are TGTGCCAGCGGGCAAGCGGAAGAGACCCAGTACTTC. The encoded protein is CASGQAEETQYF. This chain joins TRBV12-3 or TRBV12-4 and TRBJ2-5; a possible D gene is TRBD2 (5 bases). The CDR3 loop spans 12 amino acids. Between the trimmed V and J ends, which lost 8 bases and 3 bases, there was a span of 10 bases.

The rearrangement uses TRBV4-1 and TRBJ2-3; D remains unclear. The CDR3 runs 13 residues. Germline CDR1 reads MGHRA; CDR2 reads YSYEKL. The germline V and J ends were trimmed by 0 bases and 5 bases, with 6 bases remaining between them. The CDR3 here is CASSQDWEDTQYF. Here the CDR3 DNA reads TGCGCCAGCAGCCAAGACTGGGAAGATACGCAGTATTTT.

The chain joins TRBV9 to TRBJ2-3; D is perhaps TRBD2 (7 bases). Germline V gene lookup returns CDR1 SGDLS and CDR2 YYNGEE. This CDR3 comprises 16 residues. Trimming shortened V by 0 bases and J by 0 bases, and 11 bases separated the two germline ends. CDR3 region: CASSVVGGLSTDTQYF. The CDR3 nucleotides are TGTGCCAGCAGCGTAGTCGGGGGGCTTAGCACAGATACGCAGTATTTT.

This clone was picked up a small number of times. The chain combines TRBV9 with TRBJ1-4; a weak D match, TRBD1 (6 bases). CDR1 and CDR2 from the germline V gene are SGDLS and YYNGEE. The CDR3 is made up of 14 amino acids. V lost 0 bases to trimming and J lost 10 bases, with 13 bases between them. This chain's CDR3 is CASSVDESGAKLFF. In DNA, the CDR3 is TGTGCCAGCAGCGTAGATGAGTCGGGGGCAAAACTGTTTTTT.

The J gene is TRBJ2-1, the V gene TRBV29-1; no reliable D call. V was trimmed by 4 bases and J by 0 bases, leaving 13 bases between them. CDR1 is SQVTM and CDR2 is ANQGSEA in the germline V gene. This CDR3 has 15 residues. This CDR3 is CSVGLWKSSYNEQFF. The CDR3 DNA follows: TGCAGCGTTGGTCTGTGGAAAAGCTCCTACAATGAGCAGTTCTTC.